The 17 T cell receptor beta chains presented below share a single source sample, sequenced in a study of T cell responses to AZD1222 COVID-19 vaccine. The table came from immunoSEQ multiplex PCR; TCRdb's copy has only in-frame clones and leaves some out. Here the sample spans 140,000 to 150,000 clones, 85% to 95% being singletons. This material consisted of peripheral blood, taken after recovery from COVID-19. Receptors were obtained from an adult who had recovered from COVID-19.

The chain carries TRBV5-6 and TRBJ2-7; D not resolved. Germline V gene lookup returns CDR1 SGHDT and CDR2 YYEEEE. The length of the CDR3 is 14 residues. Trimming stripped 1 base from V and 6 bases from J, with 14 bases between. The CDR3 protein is CASSLPLALTEQYF. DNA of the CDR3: TGTGCCAGCAGCTTGCCCCTGGCCCTTACCGAGCAGTACTTC. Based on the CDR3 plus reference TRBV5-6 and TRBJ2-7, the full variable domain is DAGVTQSPTHLIKTRGQQVTLRCSPKSGHDTVSWYQQALGQGPQFIFQYYEEEERQRGNFPDRFSGHQFPNYSSELNVNALLLGDSALYLCASSLPLALTEQYFGPGTRLTVT.

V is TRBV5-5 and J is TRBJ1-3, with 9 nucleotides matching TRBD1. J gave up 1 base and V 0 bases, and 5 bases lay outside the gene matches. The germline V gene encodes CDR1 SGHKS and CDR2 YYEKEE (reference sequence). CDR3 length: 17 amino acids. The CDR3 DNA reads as TGTGCCAGCAGCTTGGACGACAGGGGGGAGTCTGGAAACACCATATATTTT. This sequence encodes CASSLDDRGESGNTIYF. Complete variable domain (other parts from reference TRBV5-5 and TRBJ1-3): DAGVTQSPTHLIKTRGQQVTLRCSPISGHKSVSWYQQVLGQGPQFIFQYYEKEERGRGNFPDRFSARQFPNYSSELNVNALLLGDSALYLCASSLDDRGESGNTIYFGEGSWLTVV.

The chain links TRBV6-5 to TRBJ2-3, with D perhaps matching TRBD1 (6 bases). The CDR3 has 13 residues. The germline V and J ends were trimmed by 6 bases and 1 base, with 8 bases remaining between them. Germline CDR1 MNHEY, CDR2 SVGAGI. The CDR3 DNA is TGTGCCAGCAGCAACAGGGGCACAGATACGCAGTATTTT. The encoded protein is CASSNRGTDTQYF.

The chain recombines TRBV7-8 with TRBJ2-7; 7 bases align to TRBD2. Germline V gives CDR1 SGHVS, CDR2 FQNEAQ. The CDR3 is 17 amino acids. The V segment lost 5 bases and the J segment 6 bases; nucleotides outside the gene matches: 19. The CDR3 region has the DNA TGTGCCAGCAGCCCAAGGGTGTCGAGCGGGAACGCTCGCGAGCAGTACTTC. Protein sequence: CASSPRVSSGNAREQYF.

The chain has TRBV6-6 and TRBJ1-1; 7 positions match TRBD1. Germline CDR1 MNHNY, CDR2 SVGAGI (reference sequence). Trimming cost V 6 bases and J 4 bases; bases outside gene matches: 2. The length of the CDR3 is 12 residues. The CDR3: CASSRQGTEAFF. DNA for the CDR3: TGTGCCAGCAGCCGACAGGGCACTGAAGCTTTCTTT.

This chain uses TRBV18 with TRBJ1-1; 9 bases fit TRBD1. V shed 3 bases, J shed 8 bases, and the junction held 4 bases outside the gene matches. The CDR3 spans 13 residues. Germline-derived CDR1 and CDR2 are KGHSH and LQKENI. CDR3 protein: CASSPTQGAEAFF. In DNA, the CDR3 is TGTGCCAGCTCACCTACACAGGGGGCAGAAGCTTTCTTT.

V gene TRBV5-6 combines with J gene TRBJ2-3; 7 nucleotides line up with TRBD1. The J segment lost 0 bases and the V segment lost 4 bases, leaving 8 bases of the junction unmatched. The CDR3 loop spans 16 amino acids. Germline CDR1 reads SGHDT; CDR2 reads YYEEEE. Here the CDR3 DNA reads TGTGCCAGCAGCGATTACGGGACAGCTAGCACAGATACGCAGTATTTT. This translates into CASSDYGTASTDTQYF.

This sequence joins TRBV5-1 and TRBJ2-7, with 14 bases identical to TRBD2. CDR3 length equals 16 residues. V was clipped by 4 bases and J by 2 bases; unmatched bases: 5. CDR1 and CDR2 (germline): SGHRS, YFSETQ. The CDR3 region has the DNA TGCGCCAGCAGCGGGACTAGCGGGAGAGTGGCCTACGAGCAGTACTTC. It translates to CASSGTSGRVAYEQYF.

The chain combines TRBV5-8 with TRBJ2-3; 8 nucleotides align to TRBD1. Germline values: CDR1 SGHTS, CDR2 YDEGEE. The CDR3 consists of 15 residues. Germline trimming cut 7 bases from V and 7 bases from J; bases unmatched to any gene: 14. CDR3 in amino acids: CASARMGTGGNTQYF. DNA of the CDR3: TGTGCCAGCGCTCGCATGGGAACAGGGGGGAATACGCAGTATTTT.

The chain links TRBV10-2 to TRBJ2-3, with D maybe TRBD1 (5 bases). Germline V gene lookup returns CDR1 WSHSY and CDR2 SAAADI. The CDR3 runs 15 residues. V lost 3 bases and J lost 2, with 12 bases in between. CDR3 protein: CASSDGVGHTDTQYF. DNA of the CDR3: TGCGCCAGCAGTGATGGGGTGGGGCACACAGATACGCAGTATTTT.

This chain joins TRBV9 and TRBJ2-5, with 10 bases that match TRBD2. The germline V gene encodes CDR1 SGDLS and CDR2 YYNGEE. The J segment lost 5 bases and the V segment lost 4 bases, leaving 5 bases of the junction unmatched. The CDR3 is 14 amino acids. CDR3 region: CASSPYSGGETQYF. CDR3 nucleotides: TGTGCCAGCAGCCCGTATAGCGGGGGGGAGACCCAGTACTTC.

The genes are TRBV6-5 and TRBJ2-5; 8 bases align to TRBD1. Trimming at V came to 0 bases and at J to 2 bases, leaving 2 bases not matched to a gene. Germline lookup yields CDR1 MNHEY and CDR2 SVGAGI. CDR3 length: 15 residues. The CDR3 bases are TGTGCCAGCAGTTACTCCCGGACAGGGCAAGAGACCCAGTACTTC. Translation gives CASSYSRTGQETQYF.

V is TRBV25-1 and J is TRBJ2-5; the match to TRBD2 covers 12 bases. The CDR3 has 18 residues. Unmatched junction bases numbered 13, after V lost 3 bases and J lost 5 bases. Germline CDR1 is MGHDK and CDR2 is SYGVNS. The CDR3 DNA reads TGTGCCAGCAGTGATGGGCCCAGACCTAGCGGGAGGGCTGAGACCCAGTACTTC. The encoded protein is CASSDGPRPSGRAETQYF.

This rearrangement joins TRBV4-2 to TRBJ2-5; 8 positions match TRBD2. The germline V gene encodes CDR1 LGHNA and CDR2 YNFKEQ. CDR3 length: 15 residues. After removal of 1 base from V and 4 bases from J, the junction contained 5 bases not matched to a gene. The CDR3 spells CASSQGLATRETQYF. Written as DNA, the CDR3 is TGTGCCAGCAGCCAAGGACTAGCGACCAGAGAGACCCAGTACTTC.

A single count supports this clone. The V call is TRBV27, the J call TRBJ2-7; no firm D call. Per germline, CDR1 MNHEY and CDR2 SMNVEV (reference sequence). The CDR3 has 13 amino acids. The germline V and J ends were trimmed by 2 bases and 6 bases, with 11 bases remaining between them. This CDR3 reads CASSLGPQSEQYF. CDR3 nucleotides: TGTGCCAGCAGTTTAGGACCCCAAAGCGAGCAGTACTTC.

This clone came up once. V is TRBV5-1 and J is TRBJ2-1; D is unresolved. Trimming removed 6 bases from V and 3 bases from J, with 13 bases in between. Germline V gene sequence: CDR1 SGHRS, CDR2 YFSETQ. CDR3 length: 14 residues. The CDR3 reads CASTPLDSYNEQFF. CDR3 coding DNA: TGCGCCAGCACCCCCCTCGATAGCTACAATGAGCAGTTCTTC.

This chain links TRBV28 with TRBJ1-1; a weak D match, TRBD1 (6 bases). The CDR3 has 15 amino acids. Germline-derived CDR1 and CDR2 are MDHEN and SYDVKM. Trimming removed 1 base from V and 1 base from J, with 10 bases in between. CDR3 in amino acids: CASSLLAGANTEAFF. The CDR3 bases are TGTGCCAGCAGTTTATTAGCAGGGGCGAACACTGAAGCTTTCTTT.